Listed below are T cell receptor beta chains from one sample, sequenced in a study of response to subunit inactivated influenza vaccine. TCRdb re-called the RT-PCR reads through MiXCR, storing one row per CDR3 protein. The sample lists some 500,000 distinct CDR3 sequences; around 25% were seen once. Sample: CD4+ T cells sorted from PBMCs, taken more than 4 days after vaccination. These receptors came from a man aged 45 to 65 who received an inactivated influenza vaccine. Each CDR3 is given with its conserved first and last residue. Each record gives: CDR3 protein, CDR3 DNA, D gene, clone size, V gene, J gene. A D gene is named only where the DNA matches it firmly. Size values are once, few and many counts, or a class for expanded clones, and some rows have none.

cdr3_aa: CSARPGQRPDTQYF
cdr3_nt: TGCAGTGCTAGACCGGGACAGAGACCAGATACGCAGTATTTT
d_call: TRBD1
clone_size: few
v_call: TRBV20-1
j_call: TRBJ2-3

cdr3_aa: CAISRGAENIQYF
cdr3_nt: TGTGCCATCAGTAGGGGGGCGGAAAACATTCAGTACTTC
d_call: NA
clone_size: few
v_call: TRBV10-3
j_call: TRBJ2-4

cdr3_aa: CASSLFPNSNEQFF
cdr3_nt: TGTGCCAGCAGCTTATTCCCCAACTCCAATGAGCAGTTCTTC
d_call: NA
clone_size: few
v_call: TRBV11-2
j_call: TRBJ2-1

cdr3_aa: CASTMGLYEQYF
cdr3_nt: TGTGCCAGCACCATGGGATTATACGAGCAGTACTTC
d_call: NA
clone_size: NA
v_call: TRBV28
j_call: TRBJ2-7

cdr3_aa: CASSWSGIDTQYF
cdr3_nt: TGTGCCAGCAGTTGGAGCGGGATAGATACGCAGTATTTT
d_call: TRBD2
clone_size: NA
v_call: TRBV12-3/TRBV12-4
j_call: TRBJ2-3

cdr3_aa: CASSQEGGSGETQYF
cdr3_nt: TGCGCCAGCAGCCAAGAGGGGGGGTCGGGAGAGACCCAGTACTTC
d_call: TRBD2
clone_size: NA
v_call: TRBV4-1
j_call: TRBJ2-5

cdr3_aa: CASSVRRRDGYTF
cdr3_nt: TGTGCCAGCAGCGTAAGAAGAAGAGACGGCTACACCTTC
d_call: NA
clone_size: NA
v_call: TRBV9
j_call: TRBJ1-2

cdr3_aa: CASSQDFQGSSPLHF
cdr3_nt: TGCGCCAGCAGCCAAGATTTCCAGGGTAGTTCACCCCTCCACTTT
d_call: NA
clone_size: NA
v_call: TRBV4-3
j_call: TRBJ1-6

cdr3_aa: CASSYSINGELFF
cdr3_nt: TGTGCCAGCAGTTACAGTATCAACGGGGAGCTGTTTTTT
d_call: NA
clone_size: few
v_call: TRBV6-7
j_call: TRBJ2-2

cdr3_aa: CASSLAGGGDNYGYTF
cdr3_nt: TGTGCCAGCAGCTTAGCTGGTGGGGGTGACAACTATGGCTACACCTTC
d_call: NA
clone_size: few
v_call: TRBV7-2
j_call: TRBJ1-2

cdr3_aa: CASSLFRTAGEQFF
cdr3_nt: TGTGCCAGCAGCTTATTCAGAACGGCCGGGGAGCAGTTCTTC
d_call: NA
clone_size: NA
v_call: TRBV7-8
j_call: TRBJ2-1

cdr3_aa: CASSAPGDEQYF
cdr3_nt: TGTGCCAGCAGTGCCCCAGGGGACGAGCAGTACTTC
d_call: NA
clone_size: NA
v_call: TRBV6-6
j_call: TRBJ2-7

cdr3_aa: CASSFALGNEQFF
cdr3_nt: TGTGCCAGCAGTTTTGCTTTGGGCAATGAGCAGTTCTTC
d_call: NA
clone_size: NA
v_call: TRBV12-3/TRBV12-4
j_call: TRBJ2-1

cdr3_aa: CSARDGTYSNTGELFF
cdr3_nt: TGCAGTGCTAGAGATGGGACCTACTCGAACACCGGGGAGCTGTTTTTT
d_call: NA
clone_size: NA
v_call: TRBV20-1
j_call: TRBJ2-2

cdr3_aa: CASSYSKRRGTGELFF
cdr3_nt: TGTGCCAGCAGTTACTCGAAACGTCGGGGCACCGGGGAGCTGTTTTTT
d_call: NA
clone_size: NA
v_call: TRBV6-5
j_call: TRBJ2-2

cdr3_aa: CASSVYKSNQPQHF
cdr3_nt: TGTGCCAGCAGCGTCTACAAAAGCAATCAGCCCCAGCATTTT
d_call: NA
clone_size: NA
v_call: TRBV5-6
j_call: TRBJ1-5

cdr3_aa: CASSSGQPTDTQYF
cdr3_nt: TGCGCCAGCAGCTCGGGACAACCAACAGATACGCAGTATTTT
d_call: NA
clone_size: few
v_call: TRBV5-1
j_call: TRBJ2-3

cdr3_aa: CASSLNARGNEQFF
cdr3_nt: TGTGCCAGCAGCTTAAACGCCCGAGGGAATGAGCAGTTCTTC
d_call: NA
clone_size: NA
v_call: TRBV7-2
j_call: TRBJ2-1

cdr3_aa: CASSLATASYEQYF
cdr3_nt: TGTGCCAGCAGCTTGGCGACAGCCTCCTACGAGCAGTACTTC
d_call: NA
clone_size: NA
v_call: TRBV7-2
j_call: TRBJ2-7

cdr3_aa: CASSALTVTGDDTQYF
cdr3_nt: TGTGCCAGCAGTGCTCTGACGGTTACAGGGGACGATACGCAGTATTTT
d_call: TRBD1
clone_size: NA
v_call: TRBV25-1
j_call: TRBJ2-3

cdr3_aa: CSAQRGGRETQYF
cdr3_nt: TGCAGTGCTCAGCGGGGGGGCCGTGAGACCCAGTACTTC
d_call: TRBD2
clone_size: once
v_call: TRBV20-1
j_call: TRBJ2-5

cdr3_aa: CASSEGPLYGYTF
cdr3_nt: TGCGCCAGCAGCGAGGGACCACTCTATGGCTACACCTTC
d_call: NA
clone_size: few
v_call: TRBV5-1
j_call: TRBJ1-2

cdr3_aa: CSAPDTEAFF
cdr3_nt: TGCAGTGCTCCGGACACTGAAGCTTTCTTT
d_call: NA
clone_size: many
v_call: TRBV20-1
j_call: TRBJ1-1

cdr3_aa: CASSQPGRGIVDEQYF
cdr3_nt: TGTGCCAGCAGTCAACCGGGACGAGGGATTGTCGACGAGCAGTACTTC
d_call: NA
clone_size: NA
v_call: TRBV27
j_call: TRBJ2-7

cdr3_aa: CSVDKDGAYEQYF
cdr3_nt: TGCAGCGTTGATAAGGACGGAGCCTACGAGCAGTACTTC
d_call: NA
clone_size: few
v_call: TRBV29-1
j_call: TRBJ2-7

cdr3_aa: CSASRTSGGPNEQFF
cdr3_nt: TGCAGTGCTTCCCGGACTAGCGGGGGGCCCAATGAGCAGTTCTTC
d_call: TRBD2
clone_size: few
v_call: TRBV20-1
j_call: TRBJ2-1